The 12 T cell receptor beta chains reported below all come from one sample, sequenced in a study of regulatory T cells in long-lasting Graves disease. Researchers made TCR beta libraries by using iRepertoire HTBI primers and running Arm-PCR on CDR3 regions. One entry per CDR3 protein, called by TCRdb with MiXCR from the multiplex PCR reads. The table has under 300,000 distinct CDR3 sequences, over 20% seen once. Time point described: newly diagnosed GD, antithyroid drugs for less than 3 months. TCR sequences were obtained from RNA taken from PBMCs. This specimen was peripheral blood mononuclear cells (PBMCs), taken at new diagnosis, from a patient treated with antithyroid drugs. The receptors here all came from a female donor with Graves disease.

Comment on this clonotype: A read error likely explains this, since a far larger clone differs by one base. CDR3 loop: CASVEGGGGCNEQFF. In DNA, the CDR3 is TGTGCCAGCGTAGAAGGTGGCGGGGGGTGCAATGAGCAGTTCTTC. The chain has TRBV12-3 or TRBV12-4 and TRBJ2-3; 8 bases are shared with TRBD2. The DNA end is more similar to TRBJ2-1, so the J call may be wrong. The CDR3 has 15 amino acids.

Details on this clonotype: This may come from a read error, since a much larger clone is one base off. The final CDR3 position lacks the conserved phenylalanine or tryptophan, pointing to a likely read error. This chain connects TRBV7-8 to TRBJ2-1, with D perhaps TRBD1 or TRBD2 (7 bases each). This CDR3 region has 17 residues. Germline V gives CDR1 SGHVS, CDR2 FQNEAQ. V shed 1 base and J shed 0 bases, with 13 bases lying between them. In DNA form, the CDR3 reads TGTGCCAGCAGCTTAGATCAGGGGGGGGTCTCCTACAATGAGCAGTTCCTC. Translating gives CASSLDQGGVSYNEQFL.

This clonotype has a handful of counts. V is TRBV15 and J is TRBJ2-1; weak D call: TRBD2 (5 bases). This CDR3 has 13 amino acids. Deletions cut 0 bases from V and 13 bases from J, with 13 bases between. Germline values: CDR1 LNHNV, CDR2 YYDKDF (reference sequence). The CDR3 region is CATSRDLAGLQFF. The CDR3 coding sequence is TGTGCCACCAGCAGAGATCTGGCGGGTCTTCAGTTCTTC.

This clonotype has a handful of counts. This is likely an artifact of a read error, given a far larger clone one base away. V usage is TRBV10-3 and J usage is TRBJ1-2; D remains unclear. Germline V gene data show CDR1 as ENHRY and CDR2 as SYGVKD. The CDR3 is made up of 13 amino acids. V was trimmed by 1 base and J by 6 bases, leaving 9 bases between them. The CDR3 DNA reads as TGTGCCATCAGTGAGTGGGCAGCTGATGGCTACACCTTC. It specifies CAISEWAADGYTF.

Ten or more counts support this clonotype. The chain is built from TRBV7-9 and TRBJ2-7, with a weak D call TRBD1 (6 bases). CDR1 and CDR2 (germline): SEHNR, FQNEAQ (reference sequence). V gave up 5 bases and J gave up 5 bases, with 13 bases separating them. The CDR3 has 13 amino acids. CDR3 DNA: TGTGCCAGCAGCCGAACAGGGATCGACGAGCAGTACTTC. Its translation is CASSRTGIDEQYF.

This clonotype has a count of ten or more. One junction end does not reproduce the germline sequence, and a read error may be involved. The chain has TRBV7-8 and TRBJ2-5, with TRBD2 matching over 8 bases. This CDR3 is built from 15 residues. Germline CDR1 is SGHVS and CDR2 is FQNEAQ. The CDR3, as DNA: TGTGCCAGCAGCTTTTCGAGCGGGAGCCAAAAGACCCAGTACTTC. Amino acid sequence: CASSFSSGSQKTQYF.

Worth noting for this clonotype: A read error likely explains this, since a far larger clone differs by one base. V usage is TRBV7-8 and J usage is TRBJ2-7; possible D gene TRBD1, 6 bases. Germline CDR1 SGHVS, CDR2 FQNEAQ. The CDR3 sequence is 15 residues long. Trimming took 5 bases from V and 5 from J, leaving 19 bases between them. The DNA for the CDR3 is TGTGCCAGCAGCCTAACTGAACAGGGCTTCAACGAGCAGTACTTC. Translating gives CASSLTEQGFNEQYF.

This clonotype was counted ten times or more. V is TRBV29-1 and J is TRBJ2-3, with D perhaps TRBD2 (5 bases). The V gene's germline CDR1 is SQVTM and CDR2 ANQGSEA. The V gene lost 3 bases and the J gene lost 4 bases, with 14 bases spanning the gap. The CDR3 extends over 14 amino acids. The CDR3 spells CSVDGVRAPDTQYF. CDR3 DNA: TGCAGCGTTGATGGAGTGAGGGCCCCAGATACGCAGTATTTT.

A few counts support this clonotype. The chain uses TRBV14 and TRBJ1-4; no reliable D call. The V gene lost 2 bases and the J gene lost 6 bases, with 13 bases spanning the gap. Germline CDR1 is SGHDN and CDR2 is FVKESK. CDR3 length equals 15 residues. The CDR3 region is CASSQRSFWDEKLFF. The CDR3 region has the DNA TGTGCCAGCAGCCAAAGGAGTTTTTGGGATGAAAAACTGTTTTTT.

This clonotype was recorded a few times. The chain uses TRBV4-3 and TRBJ2-7, with 9 bases that match TRBD1. CDR1 is LGHNA, CDR2 YSLEER, per germline. The CDR3 is 15 amino acids. Trimming took 3 bases from V and 1 from J; bases not matched to a gene: 4. CDR3 amino acids: CASSHKTGGSYEQYF. The CDR3 DNA sequence: TGCGCCAGCAGCCATAAGACAGGGGGGTCCTACGAGCAGTACTTC.

This clonotype appeared many times. This sequence joins TRBV20-1 and TRBJ2-2; tentative D call: TRBD2 (5 bases). This CDR3 comprises 14 residues. Germline V lookup: CDR1 DFQATT, CDR2 SNEGSKA (reference sequence). Trimming took off 1 base at V and 8 bases at J, with 14 bases between the two ends. The CDR3 DNA reads TGCAGTGCTAGAGGCAGACACAGAGGGGGGGAGCTGTTTTTT. Amino acid sequence: CSARGRHRGGELFF.

This clonotype was seen ten or more times. The J gene is TRBJ2-1, the V gene TRBV24-1; no reliable D call. V lost 0 bases and J lost 1, with 9 bases in between. Looked up from germline, CDR1 is KGHDR and CDR2 is SFDVKD. The CDR3 extends over 16 amino acids. Written as DNA, the CDR3 is TGTGCCACCAGTGATTTGCGTCCGGCTTCCTACAATGAGCAGTTCTTC. This codes for CATSDLRPASYNEQFF.